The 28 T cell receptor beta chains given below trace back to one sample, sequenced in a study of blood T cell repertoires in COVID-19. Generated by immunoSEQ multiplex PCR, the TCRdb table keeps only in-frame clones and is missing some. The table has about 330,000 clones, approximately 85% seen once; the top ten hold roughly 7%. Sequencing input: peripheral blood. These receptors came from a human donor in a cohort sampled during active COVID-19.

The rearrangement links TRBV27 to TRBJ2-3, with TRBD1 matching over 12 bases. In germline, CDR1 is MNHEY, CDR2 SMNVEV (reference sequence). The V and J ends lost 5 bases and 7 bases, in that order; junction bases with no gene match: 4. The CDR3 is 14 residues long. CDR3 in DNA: TGTGCCAGCAGTAAGGGACAGGGGGCAAATACGCAGTATTTT. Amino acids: CASSKGQGANTQYF.

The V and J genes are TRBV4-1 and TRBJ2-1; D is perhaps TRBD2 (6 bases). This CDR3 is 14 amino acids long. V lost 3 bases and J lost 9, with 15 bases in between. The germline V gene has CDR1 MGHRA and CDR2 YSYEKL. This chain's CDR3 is CASSQISGDPEQFF. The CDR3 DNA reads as TGCGCCAGCAGCCAGATATCGGGGGATCCTGAGCAGTTCTTC.

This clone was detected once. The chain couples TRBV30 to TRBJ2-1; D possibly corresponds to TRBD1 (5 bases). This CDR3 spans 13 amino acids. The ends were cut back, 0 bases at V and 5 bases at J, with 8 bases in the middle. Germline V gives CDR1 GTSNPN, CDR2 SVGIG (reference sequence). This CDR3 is CAWSVQANNEQFF. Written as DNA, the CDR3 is TGTGCCTGGAGTGTACAGGCCAACAATGAGCAGTTCTTC.

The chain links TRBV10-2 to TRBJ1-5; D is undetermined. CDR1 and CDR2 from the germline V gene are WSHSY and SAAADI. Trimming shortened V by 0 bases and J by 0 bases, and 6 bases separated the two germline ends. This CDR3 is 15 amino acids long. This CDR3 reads CASSESRGSNQPQHF. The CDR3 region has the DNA TGCGCCAGCAGTGAGTCCCGGGGTAGCAATCAGCCCCAGCATTTT.

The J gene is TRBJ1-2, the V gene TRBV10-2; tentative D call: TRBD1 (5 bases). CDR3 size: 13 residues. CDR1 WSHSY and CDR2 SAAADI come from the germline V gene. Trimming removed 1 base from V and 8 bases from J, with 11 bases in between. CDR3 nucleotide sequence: TGCGCCAGCAGTGAGTTCAGCCGGGGGGGCTACACCTTC. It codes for CASSEFSRGGYTF.

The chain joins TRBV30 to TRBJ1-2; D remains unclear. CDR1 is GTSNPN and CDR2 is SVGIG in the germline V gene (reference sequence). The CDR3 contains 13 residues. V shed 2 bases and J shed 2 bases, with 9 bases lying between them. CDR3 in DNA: TGTGCCTGGAGTCTTGCGACAAACTATGGCTACACCTTC. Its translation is CAWSLATNYGYTF.

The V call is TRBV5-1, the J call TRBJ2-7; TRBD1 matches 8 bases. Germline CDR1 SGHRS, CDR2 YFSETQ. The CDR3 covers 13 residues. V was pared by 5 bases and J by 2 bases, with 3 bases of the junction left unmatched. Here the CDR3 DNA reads TGCGCCAGCAGAGCAGGGGGCACCTACGAGCAGTACTTC. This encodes CASRAGGTYEQYF.

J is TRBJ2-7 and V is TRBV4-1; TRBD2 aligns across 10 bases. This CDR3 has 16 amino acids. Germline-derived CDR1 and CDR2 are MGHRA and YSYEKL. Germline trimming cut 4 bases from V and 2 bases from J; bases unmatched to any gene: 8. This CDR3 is CASSRMSGGGTYEQYF. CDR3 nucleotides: TGCGCCAGCAGCCGAATGAGCGGGGGGGGGACCTACGAGCAGTACTTC.

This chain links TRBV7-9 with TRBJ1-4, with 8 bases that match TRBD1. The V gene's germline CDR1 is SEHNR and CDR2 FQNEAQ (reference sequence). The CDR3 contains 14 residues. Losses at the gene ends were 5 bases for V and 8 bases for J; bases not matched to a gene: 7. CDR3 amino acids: CASSGQGAQEKLFF. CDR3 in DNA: TGTGCCAGCAGCGGGCAGGGGGCGCAGGAAAAACTGTTTTTT.

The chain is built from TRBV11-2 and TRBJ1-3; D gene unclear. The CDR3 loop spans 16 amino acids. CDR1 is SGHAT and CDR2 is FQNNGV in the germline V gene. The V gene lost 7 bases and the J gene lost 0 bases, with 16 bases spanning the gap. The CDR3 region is CASNYGQTSSGNTIYF. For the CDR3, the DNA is TGTGCCAGCAACTACGGTCAGACCAGCTCTGGAAACACCATATATTTT.

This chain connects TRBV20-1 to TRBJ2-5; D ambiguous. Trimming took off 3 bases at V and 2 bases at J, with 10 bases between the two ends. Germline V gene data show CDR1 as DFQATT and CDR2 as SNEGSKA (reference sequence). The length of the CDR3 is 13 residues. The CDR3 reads CSASHQLQETQYF. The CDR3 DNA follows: TGCAGTGCTAGTCATCAACTACAAGAGACCCAGTACTTC.

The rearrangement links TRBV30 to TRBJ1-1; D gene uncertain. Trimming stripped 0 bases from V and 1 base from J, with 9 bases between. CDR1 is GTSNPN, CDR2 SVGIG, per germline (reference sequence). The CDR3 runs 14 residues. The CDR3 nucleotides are TGTGCCTGGAGTGTCGTTTCGGGGAACACTGAAGCTTTCTTT. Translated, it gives CAWSVVSGNTEAFF.

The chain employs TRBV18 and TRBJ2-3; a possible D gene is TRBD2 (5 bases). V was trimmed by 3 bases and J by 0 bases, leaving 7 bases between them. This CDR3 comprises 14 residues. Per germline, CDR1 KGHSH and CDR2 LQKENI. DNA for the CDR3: TGTGCCAGCTCACCCAGCGGAAGCACAGATACGCAGTATTTT. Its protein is CASSPSGSTDTQYF.

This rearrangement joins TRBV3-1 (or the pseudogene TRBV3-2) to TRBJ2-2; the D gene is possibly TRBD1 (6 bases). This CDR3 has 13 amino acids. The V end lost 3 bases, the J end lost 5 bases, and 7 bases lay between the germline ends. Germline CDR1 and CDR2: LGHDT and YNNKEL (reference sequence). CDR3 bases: TGTGCCAGCAGCCACCAGGGGACCGGGGAGCTGTTTTTT. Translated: CASSHQGTGELFF.

Here the CDR3 reads CASSLSWGDTIYF. As DNA, the CDR3 is TGTGCCAGCAGTCTATCTTGGGGGGACACCATATATTTT. V is TRBV12-3 or TRBV12-4 and J is TRBJ1-3; tentative D call: TRBD1 (5 bases). The CDR3 has 13 residues. V was trimmed by 5 bases and J by 8 bases, leaving 13 bases between them.

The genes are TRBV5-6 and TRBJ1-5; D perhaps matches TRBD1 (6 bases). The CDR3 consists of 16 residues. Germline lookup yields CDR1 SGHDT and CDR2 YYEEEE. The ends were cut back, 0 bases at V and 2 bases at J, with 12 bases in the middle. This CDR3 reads CASSLEGRGGNQPQHF. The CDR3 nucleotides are TGTGCCAGCAGCTTGGAGGGCAGGGGAGGCAATCAGCCCCAGCATTTT.

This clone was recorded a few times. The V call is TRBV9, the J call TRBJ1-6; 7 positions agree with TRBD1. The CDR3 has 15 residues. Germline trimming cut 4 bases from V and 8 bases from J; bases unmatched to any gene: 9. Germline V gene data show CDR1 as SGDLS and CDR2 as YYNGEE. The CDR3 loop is CASSPGDRDDSPLHF. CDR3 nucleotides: TGTGCCAGCAGCCCCGGAGACAGGGACGATTCACCCCTCCACTTT.

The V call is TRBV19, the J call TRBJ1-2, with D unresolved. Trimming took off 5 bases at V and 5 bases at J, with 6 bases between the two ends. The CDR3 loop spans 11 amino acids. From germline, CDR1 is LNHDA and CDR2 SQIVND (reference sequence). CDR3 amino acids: CASSAFYGYTF. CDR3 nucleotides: TGTGCCAGTAGTGCGTTTTATGGCTACACCTTC.

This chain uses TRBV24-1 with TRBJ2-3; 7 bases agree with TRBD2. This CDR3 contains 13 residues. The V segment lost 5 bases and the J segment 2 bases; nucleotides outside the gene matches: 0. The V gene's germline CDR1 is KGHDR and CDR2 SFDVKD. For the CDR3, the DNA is TGTGCCACCAGTGGGGACTACACAGATACGCAGTATTTT. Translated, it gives CATSGDYTDTQYF.

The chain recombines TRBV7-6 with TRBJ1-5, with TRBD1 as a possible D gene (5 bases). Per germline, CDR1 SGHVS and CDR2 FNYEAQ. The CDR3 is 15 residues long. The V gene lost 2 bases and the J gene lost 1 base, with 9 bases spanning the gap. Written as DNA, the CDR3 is TGTGCCAGCAGCTTAATTCCAGGGAGCAATCAGCCCCAGCATTTT. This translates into CASSLIPGSNQPQHF.

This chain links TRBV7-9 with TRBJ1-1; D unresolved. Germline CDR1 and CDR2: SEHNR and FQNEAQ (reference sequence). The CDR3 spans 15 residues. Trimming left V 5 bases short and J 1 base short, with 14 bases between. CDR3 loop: CASSSIGEGNTEAFF. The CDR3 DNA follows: TGTGCCAGCAGCAGTATTGGGGAGGGGAACACTGAAGCTTTCTTT. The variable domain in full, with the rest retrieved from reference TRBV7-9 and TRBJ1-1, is DTGVSQNPRHKITKRGQNVTFRCDPISEHNRLYWYRQTLGQGPEFLTYFQNEAQLEKSRLLSDRFSAERPKGSFSTLEIQRTEQGDSAMYLCASSSIGEGNTEAFFGQGTRLTVV.

The CDR3 sequence is CASSLDTGTGSQYF. The DNA of the CDR3 is TGTGCCAGCAGCTTAGATACGGGGACAGGGTCGCAGTATTTT. The V call is TRBV11-2, the J call TRBJ2-3, with 9 nucleotides matching TRBD1. Germline V lookup: CDR1 SGHAT, CDR2 FQNNGV. This CDR3 is built from 14 residues. The trim removed 0 bases at V and 10 bases at J, leaving 5 bases unmatched.

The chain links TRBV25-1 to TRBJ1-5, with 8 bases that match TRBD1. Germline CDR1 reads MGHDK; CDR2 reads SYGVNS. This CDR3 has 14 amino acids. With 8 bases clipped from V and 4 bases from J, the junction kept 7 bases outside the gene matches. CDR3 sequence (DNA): TGTGCCAGCCGAGGACAGGGATTGAATCAGCCCCAGCATTTT. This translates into CASRGQGLNQPQHF.

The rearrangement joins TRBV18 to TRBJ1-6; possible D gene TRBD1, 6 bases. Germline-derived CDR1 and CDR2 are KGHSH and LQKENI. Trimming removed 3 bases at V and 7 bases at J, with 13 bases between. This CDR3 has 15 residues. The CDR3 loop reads CASSPRGGQNSPLHF. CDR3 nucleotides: TGTGCCAGCTCACCTAGAGGCGGACAGAATTCACCCCTCCACTTT.

Written as DNA, the CDR3 is TGTGCCAGCAGTGCTTCCGCGGGGGGTGGCTACACCTTC. Protein product: CASSASAGGGYTF. The chain combines TRBV9 with TRBJ1-2, with D maybe TRBD1 (5 bases). Trimming stripped 5 bases from V and 7 bases from J, with 15 bases between. The CDR3 covers 13 residues. The germline gives CDR1 SGDLS, CDR2 YYNGEE.

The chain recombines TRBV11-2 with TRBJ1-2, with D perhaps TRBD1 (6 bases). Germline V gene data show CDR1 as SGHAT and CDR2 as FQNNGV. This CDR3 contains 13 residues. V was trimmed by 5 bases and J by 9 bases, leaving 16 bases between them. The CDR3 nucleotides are TGTGCCAGCAGCCCCCAAATACAGGGCAGCTACACCTTC. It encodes CASSPQIQGSYTF. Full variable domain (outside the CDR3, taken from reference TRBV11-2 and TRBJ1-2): EAGVAQSPRYKIIEKRQSVAFWCNPISGHATLYWYQQILGQGPKLLIQFQNNGVVDDSQLPKDRFSAERLKGVDSTLKIQPAKLEDSAVYLCASSPQIQGSYTFGSGTRLTVV.

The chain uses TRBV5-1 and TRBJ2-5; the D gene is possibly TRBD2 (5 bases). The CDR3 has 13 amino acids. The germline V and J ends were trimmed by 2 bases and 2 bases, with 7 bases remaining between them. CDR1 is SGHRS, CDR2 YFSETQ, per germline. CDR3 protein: CASSFGGQETQYF. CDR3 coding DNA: TGCGCCAGCAGCTTCGGAGGACAAGAGACCCAGTACTTC.

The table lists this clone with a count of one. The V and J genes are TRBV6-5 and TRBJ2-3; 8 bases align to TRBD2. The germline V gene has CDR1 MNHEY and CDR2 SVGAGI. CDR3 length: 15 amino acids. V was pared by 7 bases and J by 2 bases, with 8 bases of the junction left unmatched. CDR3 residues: CASTSYSGDTDTQYF. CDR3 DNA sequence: TGTGCCAGCACCTCATATAGCGGGGACACAGATACGCAGTATTTT.